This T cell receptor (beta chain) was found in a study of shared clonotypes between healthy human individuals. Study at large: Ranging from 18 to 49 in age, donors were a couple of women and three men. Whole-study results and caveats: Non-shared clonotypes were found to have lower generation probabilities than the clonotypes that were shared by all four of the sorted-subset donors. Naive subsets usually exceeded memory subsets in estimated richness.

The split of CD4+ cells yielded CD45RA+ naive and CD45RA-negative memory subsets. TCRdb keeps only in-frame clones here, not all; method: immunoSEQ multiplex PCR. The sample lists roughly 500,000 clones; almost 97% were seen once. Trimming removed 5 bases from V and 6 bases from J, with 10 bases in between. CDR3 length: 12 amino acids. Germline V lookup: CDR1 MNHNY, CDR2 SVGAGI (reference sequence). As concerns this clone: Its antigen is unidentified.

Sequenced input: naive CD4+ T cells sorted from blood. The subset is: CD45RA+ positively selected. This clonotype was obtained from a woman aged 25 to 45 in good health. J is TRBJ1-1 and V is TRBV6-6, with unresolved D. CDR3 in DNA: TGTGCCAGCAGTCCCAATACTGCTGAAGCTTTCTTT. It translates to CASSPNTAEAFF.